This is a list of T cell receptor beta chains from one sample in a study of cytomegalovirus exposure and HLA in healthy donors. Libraries were prepared by immunoSEQ multiplex PCR; TCRdb keeps only in-frame clonotypes and omits some of them. The table shows approximately 270,000 clones, with roughly 89% occurring only once. Sequenced material: PBMCs. Receptors were obtained from a young woman in good health and CMV-seronegative. Both conserved end residues are part of each CDR3. The D gene is left open where the match is weak. The size entry is marked missing in some rows and otherwise reads once, few, many or a size class.

cdr3_aa,cdr3_nt,d_call,v_call,clone_size,j_call
CASNRGGSDNYGYTF,TGTGCCAGCAACCGTGGAGGCAGCGACAACTATGGCTACACCTTC,.,TRBV9,.,TRBJ1-2
CASSLGEGPYEQYF,TGTGCTAGCAGCTTAGGAGAGGGTCCCTACGAGCAGTACTTC,.,TRBV7-7,.,TRBJ2-7
CASSYSTGQIYYEQYF,TGTGCCAGCAGTTACTCGACGGGACAGATCTACTACGAGCAGTACTTC,TRBD1,TRBV6-5,.,TRBJ2-7
CASSWGGKPQETQYF,TGTGCCAGCAGTTGGGGGGGGAAGCCTCAAGAGACCCAGTACTTC,TRBD2,TRBV6-5,.,TRBJ2-5
CASSSEIAGVDEQFF,TGTGCCAGCAGCTCCGAGATAGCGGGGGTTGATGAGCAGTTCTTC,TRBD2,TRBV7-2,once,TRBJ2-1
CASRRLARTYNEQFF,TGTGCCAGCAGACGACTAGCGCGTACCTACAATGAGCAGTTCTTC,TRBD2,TRBV28,.,TRBJ2-1
CASGSTGLNTEAFF,TGTGCTAGTGGCTCGACAGGGTTGAACACTGAAGCTTTCTTT,TRBD1,TRBV12-5,.,TRBJ1-1
CASSSLSGANVLTF,TGCGCCAGCAGTAGCCTCTCTGGGGCCAACGTCCTGACTTTC,.,TRBV10-2,.,TRBJ2-6
CASSIGGQGAPQAFF,TGTGCCAGTAGTATAGGCGGCCAGGGGGCCCCACAAGCTTTCTTT,TRBD1,TRBV19,.,TRBJ1-1
CASSELNAGTEAFF,TGCGCCAGCAGTGAGTTAAACGCCGGGACTGAAGCTTTCTTT,.,TRBV10-2,.,TRBJ1-1
CASSLGQGAITGELFF,TGCGCCAGCAGCTTGGGACAGGGGGCGATCACCGGGGAGCTGTTTTTT,TRBD1,TRBV5-1,.,TRBJ2-2
CASTRQGTTEAFF,TGTGCCAGCACCCGACAGGGGACCACTGAAGCTTTCTTT,TRBD1,TRBV2,.,TRBJ1-1
CASSFDRPNTEAFF,TGTGCCAGCAGTTTCGACAGACCGAACACTGAAGCTTTCTTT,.,TRBV2,.,TRBJ1-1
CASSQYRGRAEAFF,TGCGCCAGCAGCCAGTACAGGGGGAGGGCTGAAGCTTTCTTT,TRBD1,TRBV4-3,.,TRBJ1-1